Described below is a single TCR beta chain sequence and its context. Antigen specificity is unknown. Healthy Caucasians provided all donations. The sample comes from a study of identical twins. V lost 3 bases, J lost 8 bases, and 13 bases stayed unmatched. The germline V gene has CDR1 SGDLS and CDR2 YYNGEE. The CDR3 sequence is 15 residues long. Study-level results: Out-of-frame TCR alpha sharing observed in monozygotic twins exceeded model estimates. Abundant beta clonotypes from cord blood had fewer insertions, unlike memory repertoires, which showed none.

TCRdb re-analysed the 5' RACE reads in MiXCR, keeping a single row per CDR3 protein. The sample has nearly 200,000 distinct CDR3 sequences, approximately 15% seen once. Another study also made use of these data, one on T cells expressing NK-cell markers.

The specimen was CD8+ T cells sorted from blood. J is TRBJ1-2 and V is TRBV9; 7 positions agree with TRBD1. The clonotype comes from a woman between 18 and 29 years old in good health. The CDR3 here is CASSGGFDREDGYTF. The CDR3 coding sequence is TGTGCCAGCAGCGGAGGCTTTGACAGGGAGGACGGCTACACCTTC.